The clone carrying this T cell receptor (beta chain) was counted between two and nine times. These data belong to a study of CD4 and CD8 cells across lung adenocarcinoma regions. Deletions cut 3 bases from V and 5 bases from J, with 19 bases between. The germline CDR1 and CDR2 sequences are KGHSH and LQKENI. The CDR3 contains 16 residues. Localized lung adenocarcinoma, a non-small cell lung cancer, affected the donors. TCRdb called the PCR reads again in MiXCR, with one record for every CDR3 protein. The sample contains some 7,800 distinct CDR3 sequences, 45% to 50% of which appear only once. Sequenced input: CD8+ T cells from the center of a lung tumor. The TCR comes from a male donor with lung adenocarcinoma. The CD4 and CD8 labels of this study may be unreliable. The chain combines TRBV18 with TRBJ2-5, with a tentative D call TRBD2 (6 bases). The CDR3 DNA sequence: TGTGCCAGCTCACCCCTCTCTAGCGCGGGGCGGGAGACCCAGTACTTC. As protein: CASSPLSSAGRETQYF. Complete variable domain (other parts from reference TRBV18 and TRBJ2-5): NAGVMQNPRHLVRRRGQEARLRCSPMKGHSHVYWYRQLPEEGLKFMVYLQKENIIDESGMPKERFSAEFPKEGPSILRIQQVVRGDSAAYFCASSPLSSAGRETQYFGPGTRLLVL.